Detailed here is one T cell receptor beta chain. Its antigen is not known. Data came from immunoSEQ multiplex PCR; TCRdb stores just in-frame clones and leaves some out. The sample holds some 79,000 clones; about 89% are singletons and the top ten take roughly 0.37%. The sample originates from a study of graft-versus-host responses after intestinal transplantation. Overall study context: Grafts that recipients had were multivisceral, liver-intestinal, or isolated intestinal transplants. Tacrolimus plus steroids were given to all recipients for approximately three years, preceded by anti-thymocyte globulin induction.

Deletions cut 1 base from V and 5 bases from J, with 9 bases between. The CDR3 totals 14 residues. Germline CDR1 is MDHEN and CDR2 is SYDVKM. This sequence originates from a human donor who received an intestinal transplant. Sample: unstimulated CD4+ T cells sorted from spleen or lymph node cells, taken before intestinal transplant. This chain connects TRBV28 to TRBJ1-5; D remains ambiguous. The CDR3 DNA is TGTGCCAGCAGTTTATCGCCAGCGGATCAGCCCCAGCATTTT. It encodes CASSLSPADQPQHF.